This TCR beta chain is drawn from a study of T-cell reconstitution after alpha-beta-depleted transplantation in children. V lost 2 bases and J 1 base, leaving 6 bases between the germline ends. There are 14 residues in the CDR3. Looked up from germline, CDR1 is SNHLY and CDR2 is FYNNEI. Concerning this clonotype: This clone may be a read error of a much larger clone one base away.

Preparation of the TCRbeta library involved a method that used unique molecular identifiers. From the PCR reads, TCRdb called clonotypes with MiXCR, one entry per CDR3 protein. The sample records roughly 400,000 distinct CDR3 sequences, roughly 22% being singletons. The sequence was obtained from a human donor who donated a stem cell graft to a child with acute myeloid leukemia. The source material was PBMCs from the stem cell graft donor, sampled from the stem cell graft. The gene calls are TRBV2 and TRBJ2-4; the D is unclear. Here the CDR3 reads CASSEMGAKNIQYF. CDR3 DNA sequence: TGTGCCAGCAGTGAAATGGGGGCCAAAAACATTCAGTACTTC.